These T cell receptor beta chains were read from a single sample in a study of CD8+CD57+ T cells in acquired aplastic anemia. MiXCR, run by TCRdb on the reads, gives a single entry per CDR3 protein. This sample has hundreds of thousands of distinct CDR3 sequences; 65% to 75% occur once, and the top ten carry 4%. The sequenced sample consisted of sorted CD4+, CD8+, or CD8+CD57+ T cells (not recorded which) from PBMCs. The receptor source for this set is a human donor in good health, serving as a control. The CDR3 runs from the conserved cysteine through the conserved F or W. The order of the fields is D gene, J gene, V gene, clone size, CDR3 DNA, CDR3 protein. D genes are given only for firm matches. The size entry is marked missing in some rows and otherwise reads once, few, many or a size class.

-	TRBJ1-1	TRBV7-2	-	TGTGCCAGCAGCATAGAGAGTGGGAACACTGAAGAGCCCTTT	CASSIESGNTEEPF
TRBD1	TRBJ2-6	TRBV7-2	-	TGTGCCAGCAGCCTAGACAGGGACTCTGGGGCCAACGTCCTGACTTTC	CASSLDRDSGANVLTF
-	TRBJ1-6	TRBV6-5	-	TGTGCCAGCACGCAAGCCTTGGGGGGCACGGATGGTTCACCCCTCCACTTT	CASTQALGGTDGSPLHF
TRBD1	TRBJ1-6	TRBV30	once	TGTGCCTTAAGACAGGGTAATTCACCCCTCCACTTT	CALRQGNSPLHF
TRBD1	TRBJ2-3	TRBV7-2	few	TGTGCCAGTGCGAGGGGGCAAACAGATACGCAGTATTTT	CASARGQTDTQYF
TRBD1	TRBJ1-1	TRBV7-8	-	TGTGCCAGCAGCGCGGGACAGGGACTAGGCACTGAAGCTGCTTTCTTT	CASSAGQGLGTEAAFF
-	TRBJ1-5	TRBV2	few	TGTGCCAGTTCAGGGGAGGTCAATCAGCCCCAGCATTTT	CASSGEVNQPQHF
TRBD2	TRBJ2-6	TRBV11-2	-	TGTGCCAGCAGCTTGGGGGGGGTGATAATTTCTGGGGCCAACGTCCTGACTTTC	CASSLGGVIISGANVLTF
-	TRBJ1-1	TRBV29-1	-	TGCAGCTTGTATGGAGCGGCGAACACTGAAGCTTTCTTT	CSLYGAANTEAFF
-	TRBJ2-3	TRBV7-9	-	TGTGCCAGCAGCTTGGGGGAGCAGTCAAATACGCAGGATTTT	CASSLGEQSNTQDF
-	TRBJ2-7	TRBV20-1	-	TGCAGTGCTGGGAGAGCAATGAACACTGAGTACTTC	CSAGRAMNTEYF
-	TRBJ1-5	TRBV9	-	TGTGCCAGCAGTGAACACCGGTTGCACAGGGAACATTTT	CASSEHRLHREHF
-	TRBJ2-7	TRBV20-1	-	TGCAGTGCTAGTGATAGCAGAACCTACGAGCAGTACTTC	CSASDSRTYEQYF
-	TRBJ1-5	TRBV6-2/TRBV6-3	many	TGTGCCAGCAGTTACCGAGTGGAGCACAATCAGCCCCAGCATTTT	CASSYRVEHNQPQHF
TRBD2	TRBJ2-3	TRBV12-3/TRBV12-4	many	TGTGCCAGCAGGAAGAGCGGGGGGGCCAGAGATACGCAGTATTTT	CASRKSGGARDTQYF
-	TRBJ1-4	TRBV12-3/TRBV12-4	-	-	CDSSFYICSARGLGQGFVDEKLFF
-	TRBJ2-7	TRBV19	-	TGTGCCAGTAGTCCCCGGTTTATGGTCGGGGTCATTTACGAGCAGTACTTC	CASSPRFMVGVIYEQYF